A single sample is the source of the 12 T cell receptor beta chains below, sequenced in a study of shared clonotypes between healthy human individuals. Sequenced by immunoSEQ multiplex PCR; TCRdb stores in-frame clones only, minus some. Counted here are millions of clones, about 92% occurring once; the ten biggest clones make up about 0.13%. Sequencing was done on a sample of naive CD4+ T cells sorted from blood. Indicated subset: CD45RA+ positively selected. The source of these receptors is a man between 18 and 29 years old in good health.

This chain uses TRBV6-1 with TRBJ1-3; D ambiguous. From germline, CDR1 is MNHNS and CDR2 SASEGT. Trimming took off 2 bases at V and 0 bases at J, with 17 bases between the two ends. The CDR3 runs 18 residues. CDR3 nucleotides: TGTGCCAGCAGTGAAAGGTGGAGCAACCCCCTCTCTGGAAACACCATATATTTT. Protein product: CASSERWSNPLSGNTIYF.

The chain links TRBV18 to TRBJ2-7; D is ambiguous. Trimming removed 4 bases from V and 5 bases from J, with 15 bases in between. CDR3 length: 14 residues. Germline loops: CDR1 KGHSH, CDR2 LQKENI. This CDR3 reads CASSLHATAHEQYF. The CDR3 coding sequence is TGTGCCAGCTCACTGCACGCAACTGCCCACGAGCAGTACTTC.

The chain uses TRBV19 and TRBJ1-6; tentative D call: TRBD1 (5 bases). V was trimmed by 4 bases and J by 10 bases, leaving 17 bases between them. There are 15 residues in the CDR3. Germline V gene sequence: CDR1 LNHDA, CDR2 SQIVND (reference sequence). CDR3 loop: CASSTTQGLGSPLHF. The CDR3 nucleotides are TGTGCCAGTAGTACGACCCAGGGTTTGGGCTCACCCCTCCACTTT. Complete variable domain (other parts from reference TRBV19 and TRBJ1-6): DGGITQSPKYLFRKEGQNVTLSCEQNLNHDAMYWYRQDPGQGLRLIYYSQIVNDFQKGDIAEGYSVSREKKESFPLTVTSAQKNPTAFYLCASSTTQGLGSPLHFGNGTRLTVT.

Details on this clone: The identical CDR3 is also encoded by other nucleotide sequences in the sample. This chain links TRBV6-5 with TRBJ1-1; D is uncertain. With 6 bases removed from V and 5 bases from J, the gap between germline ends came to 7 bases. Per the germline V gene, CDR1 is MNHEY and CDR2 is SVGAGI. CDR3 length: 11 amino acids. CDR3 bases: TGTGCCAGCAGGGGTGGGACTGAAGCTTTCTTT. As protein: CASRGGTEAFF.

The rearrangement joins TRBV27 to TRBJ2-7; 13 bases are a match to TRBD2. Germline CDR1 MNHEY, CDR2 SMNVEV (reference sequence). The CDR3 loop spans 14 amino acids. The ends lost 6 bases at V and 6 bases at J; junction bases unmatched: 5. In DNA form, the CDR3 reads TGTGCCAGCAGAACTAGCGGGAGGGCCGCCGAGCAGTACTTC. Its protein product is CASRTSGRAAEQYF.

About this clone itself: Other DNA sequences from this sample encode an identical CDR3 as well. The J gene is TRBJ2-3, the V gene TRBV5-1, with 12 bases matching TRBD2. Trimming removed 3 bases from V and 3 bases from J; junction bases left unmatched: 5. Germline CDR1 reads SGHRS; CDR2 reads YFSETQ. This CDR3 is 16 amino acids long. CDR3 residues: CASSSRTSGVTDTQYF. The CDR3 bases are TGCGCCAGCAGCTCTCGGACTAGCGGGGTTACAGATACGCAGTATTTT.

The chain has TRBV10-2 and TRBJ1-4; D call uncertain. This CDR3 comprises 15 residues. Germline V gene lookup returns CDR1 WSHSY and CDR2 SAAADI. With 0 bases removed from V and 1 base from J, the gap between germline ends came to 6 bases. The CDR3 is CASSESPLTNEKLFF. The CDR3 nucleotides read TGCGCCAGCAGTGAGTCACCTCTAACTAATGAAAAACTGTTTTTT.

The J gene is TRBJ2-6, the V gene TRBV19; tentatively, D is TRBD1 (6 bases). Germline CDR1 and CDR2: LNHDA and SQIVND (reference sequence). Trimming removed 7 bases at V and 0 bases at J, with 16 bases between. This CDR3 region has 17 residues. In nucleotides, the CDR3 is TGTGCCAGTAACCCAGGGGTCTGGGACTCTGGGGCCAACGTCCTGACTTTC. This gives the protein CASNPGVWDSGANVLTF.

The gene calls are TRBV19 and TRBJ2-5; possible D gene TRBD2, 6 bases. Germline assignment: CDR1 LNHDA and CDR2 SQIVND (reference sequence). V lost 3 bases to trimming and J lost 4 bases, with 12 bases between them. The CDR3 length is 14 residues. The CDR3 here is CASSIWGGAETQYF. CDR3 coding DNA: TGTGCCAGTAGTATTTGGGGCGGGGCAGAGACCCAGTACTTC.

This chain joins TRBV7-9 and TRBJ2-7; 7 nucleotides align to TRBD2. The germline V gene has CDR1 SEHNR and CDR2 FQNEAQ (reference sequence). The CDR3 runs to 15 residues. The junction had 9 bases not matched to a gene; V was cut back by 6 bases and J by 1 base. The CDR3 coding sequence is TGTGCCAGCAGTTTCATGGCGGGGGAGTCCTACGAGCAGTACTTC. Residues: CASSFMAGESYEQYF.

Regarding this clone: Other DNA sequences within the sample encode an identical CDR3. The chain carries TRBV9 and TRBJ2-1, with a possible D match to TRBD2 (5 bases). This CDR3 contains 13 residues. V lost 0 bases to trimming and J lost 5 bases, with 6 bases between them. Germline values: CDR1 SGDLS, CDR2 YYNGEE. The CDR3 DNA follows: TGTGCCAGCAGCGTAGTGGGAGACAATGAGCAGTTCTTC. It translates to CASSVVGDNEQFF.

The rearrangement uses TRBV11-2 and TRBJ2-3; perhaps TRBD1 as D (6 bases). The CDR3 has 15 amino acids. V shed 7 bases and J shed 4 bases, with 18 bases lying between them. The germline CDR1 and CDR2 sequences are SGHAT and FQNNGV. CDR3 bases: TGTGCCAGCACCATCGGTGGGACAAAGCCAGATACGCAGTATTTT. It is translated as CASTIGGTKPDTQYF.